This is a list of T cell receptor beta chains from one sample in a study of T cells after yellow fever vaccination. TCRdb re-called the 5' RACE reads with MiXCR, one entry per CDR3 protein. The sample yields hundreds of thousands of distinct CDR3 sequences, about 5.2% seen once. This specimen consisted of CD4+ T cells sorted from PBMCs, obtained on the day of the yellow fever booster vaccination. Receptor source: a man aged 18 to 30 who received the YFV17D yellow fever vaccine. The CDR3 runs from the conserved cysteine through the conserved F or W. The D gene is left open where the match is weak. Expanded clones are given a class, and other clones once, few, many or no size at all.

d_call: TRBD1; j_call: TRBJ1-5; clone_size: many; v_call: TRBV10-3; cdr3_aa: CAISTGDNGNQPQHF; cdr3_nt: TGTGCCATCAGCACAGGGGACAATGGCAATCAGCCCCAGCATTTT
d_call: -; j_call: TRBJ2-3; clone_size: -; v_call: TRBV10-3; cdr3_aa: CAISEQTGADTQYF; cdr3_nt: TGTGCCATCAGTGAGCAAACGGGAGCGGATACGCAGTATTTT
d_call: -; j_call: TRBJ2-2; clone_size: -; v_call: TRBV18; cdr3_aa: CASSPTRANTGELFF; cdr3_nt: TGTGCCAGCTCACCAACGCGGGCCAACACCGGGGAGCTGTTTTTT
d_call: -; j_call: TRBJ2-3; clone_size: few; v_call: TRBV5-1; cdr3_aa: CASSSTLRGAPGDTQYF; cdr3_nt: TGCGCCAGCAGCTCAACCCTCCGCGGGGCCCCAGGAGATACGCAGTATTTT
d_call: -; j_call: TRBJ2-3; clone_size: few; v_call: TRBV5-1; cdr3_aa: CASSLEQGSLVMYF; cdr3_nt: TGCGCCAGCAGCCTCGAACAGGGTTCTCTTGTTATGTATTTT
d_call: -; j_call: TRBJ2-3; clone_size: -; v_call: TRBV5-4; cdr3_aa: CASSLALPQGRRDTQYF; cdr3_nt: TGTGCCAGCAGCTTGGCCTTACCACAGGGACGCAGGGATACGCAGTATTTT
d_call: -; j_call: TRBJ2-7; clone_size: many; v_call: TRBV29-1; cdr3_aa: CSAKVDPSHEQYF; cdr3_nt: TGCAGCGCAAAGGTCGACCCATCCCACGAGCAGTACTTC
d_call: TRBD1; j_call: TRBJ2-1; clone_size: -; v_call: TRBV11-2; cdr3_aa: CASSFNGQGAYEQFF; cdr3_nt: TGTGCCAGCAGCTTTAACGGACAGGGGGCTTATGAGCAGTTCTTC
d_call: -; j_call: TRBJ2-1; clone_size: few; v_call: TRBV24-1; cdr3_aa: CATSGRGDSYNEQFF; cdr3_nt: TGTGCCACCAGTGGGCGCGGGGACTCCTACAATGAGCAGTTCTTC
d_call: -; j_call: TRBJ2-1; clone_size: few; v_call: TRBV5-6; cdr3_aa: CASSLLGAGNEQFF; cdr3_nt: TGTGCCAGCAGCTTGTTGGGGGCGGGAAATGAGCAGTTCTTC
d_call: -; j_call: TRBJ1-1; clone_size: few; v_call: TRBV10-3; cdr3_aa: CAISDLGVGEAFF; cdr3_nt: TGTGCCATCAGTGATTTGGGAGTGGGGGAAGCTTTCTTT
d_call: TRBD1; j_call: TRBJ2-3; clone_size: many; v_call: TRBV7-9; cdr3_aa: CASSTRAGTGGGDTQYF; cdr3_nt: TGTGCCAGCAGCACGCGTGCCGGGACAGGGGGAGGTGATACGCAGTATTTT
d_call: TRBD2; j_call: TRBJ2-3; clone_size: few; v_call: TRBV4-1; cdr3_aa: CASSRVAGILADTQYF; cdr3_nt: TGCGCCAGCAGCAGGGTAGCGGGGATTCTCGCAGATACGCAGTATTTT
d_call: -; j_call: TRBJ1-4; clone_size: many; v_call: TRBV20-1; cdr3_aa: CSARAPAEKLFF; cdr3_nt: TGCAGTGCTAGAGCACCGGCCGAAAAACTGTTTTTT
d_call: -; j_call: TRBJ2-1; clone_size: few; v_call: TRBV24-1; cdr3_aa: CATSDPGDYNEQFF; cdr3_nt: TGTGCCACCAGTGATCCGGGGGACTACAATGAGCAGTTCTTC
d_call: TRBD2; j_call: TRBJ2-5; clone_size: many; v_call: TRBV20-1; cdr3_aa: CSARDYETQYF; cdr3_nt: TGCAGTGCAAGGGACTATGAGACCCAGTACTTC
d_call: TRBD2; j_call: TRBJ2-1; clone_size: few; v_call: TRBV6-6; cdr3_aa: CASHPSGGESYNEQFF; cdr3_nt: TGTGCCAGTCACCCGAGCGGGGGGGAATCCTACAATGAGCAGTTCTTC
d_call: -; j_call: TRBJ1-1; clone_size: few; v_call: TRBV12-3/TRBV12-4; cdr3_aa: CASIKSQGMNTEAFF; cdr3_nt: TGTGCCAGCATCAAATCACAGGGCATGAACACTGAAGCTTTCTTT